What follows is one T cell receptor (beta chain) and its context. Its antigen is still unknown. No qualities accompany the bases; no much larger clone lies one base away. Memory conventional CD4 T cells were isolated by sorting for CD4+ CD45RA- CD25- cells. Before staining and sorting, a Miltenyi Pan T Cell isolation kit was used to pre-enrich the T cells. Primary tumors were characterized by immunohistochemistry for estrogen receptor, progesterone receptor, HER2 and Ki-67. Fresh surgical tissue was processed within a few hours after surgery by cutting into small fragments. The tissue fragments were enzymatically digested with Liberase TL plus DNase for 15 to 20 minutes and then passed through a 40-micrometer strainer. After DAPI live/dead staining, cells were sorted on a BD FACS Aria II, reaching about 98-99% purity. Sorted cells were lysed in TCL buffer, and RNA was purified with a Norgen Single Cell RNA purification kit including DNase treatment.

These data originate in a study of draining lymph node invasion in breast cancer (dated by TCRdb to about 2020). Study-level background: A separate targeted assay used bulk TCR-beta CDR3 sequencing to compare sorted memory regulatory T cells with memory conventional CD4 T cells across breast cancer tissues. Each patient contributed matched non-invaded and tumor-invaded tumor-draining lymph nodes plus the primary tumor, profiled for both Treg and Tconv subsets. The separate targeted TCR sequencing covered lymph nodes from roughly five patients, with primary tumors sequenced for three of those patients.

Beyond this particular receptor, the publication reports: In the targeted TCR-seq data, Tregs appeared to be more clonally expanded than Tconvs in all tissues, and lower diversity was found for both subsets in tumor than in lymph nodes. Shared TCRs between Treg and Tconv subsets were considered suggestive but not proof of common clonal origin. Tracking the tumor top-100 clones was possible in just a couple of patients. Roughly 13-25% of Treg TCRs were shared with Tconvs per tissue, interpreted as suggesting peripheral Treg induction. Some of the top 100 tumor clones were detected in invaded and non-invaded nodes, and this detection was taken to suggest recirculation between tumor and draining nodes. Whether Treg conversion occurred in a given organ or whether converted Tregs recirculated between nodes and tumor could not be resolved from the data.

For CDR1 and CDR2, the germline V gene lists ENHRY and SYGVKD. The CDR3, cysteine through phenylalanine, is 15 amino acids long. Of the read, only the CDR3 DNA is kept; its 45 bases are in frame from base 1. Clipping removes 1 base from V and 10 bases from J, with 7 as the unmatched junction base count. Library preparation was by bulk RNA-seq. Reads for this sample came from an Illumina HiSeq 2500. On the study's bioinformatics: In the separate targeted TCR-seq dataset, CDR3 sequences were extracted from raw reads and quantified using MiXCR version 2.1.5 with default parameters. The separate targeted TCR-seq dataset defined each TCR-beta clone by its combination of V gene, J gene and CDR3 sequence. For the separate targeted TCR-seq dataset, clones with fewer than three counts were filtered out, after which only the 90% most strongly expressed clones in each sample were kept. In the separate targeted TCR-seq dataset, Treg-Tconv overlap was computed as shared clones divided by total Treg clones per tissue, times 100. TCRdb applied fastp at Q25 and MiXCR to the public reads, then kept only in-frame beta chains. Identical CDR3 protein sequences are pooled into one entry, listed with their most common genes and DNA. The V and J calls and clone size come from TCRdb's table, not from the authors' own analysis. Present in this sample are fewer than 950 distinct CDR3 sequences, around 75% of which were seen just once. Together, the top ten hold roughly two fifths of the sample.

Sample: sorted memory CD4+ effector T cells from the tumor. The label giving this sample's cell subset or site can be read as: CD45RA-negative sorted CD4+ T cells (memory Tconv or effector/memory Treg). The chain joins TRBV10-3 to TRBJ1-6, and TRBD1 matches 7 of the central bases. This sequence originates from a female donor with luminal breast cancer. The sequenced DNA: TGTGCCATCAGTGAGTTGACAGGGTTGCAATCACCCCTCCACTTT. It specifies CAISELTGLQSPLHF.